The T cell receptor beta chain under discussion was sequenced for a study of blood T cell repertoires in COVID-19. Clones were read by immunoSEQ multiplex PCR, and TCRdb kept only the in-frame ones, dropping some. In the table there are 270,000 or so clones, approximately 90% of which are singletons. The CDR3 contains 12 residues. V was pared by 3 bases and J by 15 bases, with 8 bases of the junction left unmatched. Per germline, CDR1 LNHDA and CDR2 SQIVND (reference sequence). Participant-given clinical history determined each cohort assignment. The V call is TRBV19, the J call TRBJ2-1, with 7 bases lining up with TRBD2. Specimen: PBMCs or T cells enriched from blood (not recorded which). The TCR comes from a woman aged 30 to 39 with acute COVID-19. CDR3 sequence: CASSIVGGPPFF. CDR3 DNA sequence: TGTGCCAGTAGTATCGTGGGAGGGCCACCGTTCTTC. Combining the CDR3 with reference TRBV19 and TRBJ2-1 gives the whole variable domain DGGITQSPKYLFRKEGQNVTLSCEQNLNHDAMYWYRQDPGQGLRLIYYSQIVNDFQKGDIAEGYSVSREKKESFPLTVTSAQKNPTAFYLCASSIVGGPPFFGPGTRLTVL.